These T cell receptor beta chains were read from a single sample in a study of cytomegalovirus exposure and HLA in healthy donors. TCRdb keeps only in-frame clones here, not all; method: immunoSEQ multiplex PCR. Found here are tens of thousands of clones, 70% of them singletons; the top ten hold 9.7%. Source material: PBMCs. These receptors were collected from a woman between 50 and 59 years old in good health and CMV-seropositive. CDR3s include the opening cysteine and the closing phenylalanine or tryptophan. The order of the fields is V gene, D gene, CDR3 protein. The D gene is left open where the match is weak.

>TRBV5-6|-
CASSSFDEQFF
>TRBV7-2|TRBD1
CASSRDRGGYTF
>TRBV11-2|TRBD1
CASSLQGANTEAFF
>TRBV14|TRBD1
CASSPGTGRTEAFF
>TRBV7-9|-
CASSLGEGGYTF
>TRBV30|TRBD1
CAWRRKQGAGGYTF
>TRBV5-4|TRBD1
CASSSPGQGADEQYF
>TRBV9|TRBD1
CASSVGGGGFAEAFF
>TRBV28|-
CATPDQIRGNEQFF
>TRBV2|TRBD1
CASSGQGAGGYTF
>TRBV11-2|TRBD2
CASSLSGGSSETQYF
>TRBV27|TRBD2
CASSFVAGKGYEQFF
>TRBV6-4|-
CASSDSPGTGELFF
>TRBV7-9|TRBD1
CASSPGTANTGELFF
>TRBV4-3|-
CASSQDGARTGELFF
>TRBV14|-
CASSQAESGYGYTF
>TRBV20-1|-
CSARVRGWQFF
>TRBV7-3|-
CASSLIVNNEQFF
>TRBV27|TRBD1
CASSPLGQGVREQYF
>TRBV19|-
CATTQDYSNQPQHF
>TRBV28|TRBD2
CASTSPRGGRSYEQYF
>TRBV29-1|TRBD1
CSAGGQTTGTEAFF
>TRBV7-6|-
CASRESTRDNEQFF
>TRBV9|-
CASSVVPGGNTEAFF
>TRBV29-1|-
CSVHTGSEQYF
>TRBV25-1|TRBD1
CASSEWQTGRGYTF
>TRBV4-2|-
CASSQEQGNYGYTF
>TRBV10-3|-
CAISDSTNEQFF
>TRBV7-9|-
CASSLINSPLHF
>TRBV6-5|TRBD1
CASSYEKTGIYGYTF
>TRBV7-9|TRBD2
CASSLGSASGVNEQFF
>TRBV18|-
CASSGQGEYYGYTF
>TRBV30|TRBD2
CAWRRYSGRFYEQYF
>TRBV5-1|-
CASTTGPSGETQYF
>TRBV6-6|TRBD1
CASRGGTGGDTIYF
>TRBV18|TRBD1
CASSPPSTGNYGYTF
>TRBV4-1|-
CASSSLLFRGVDSPLHF
>TRBV27|TRBD2
CASSPRLAGHSYEQYF
>TRBV9|TRBD1
CASSGQGPSALHF
>TRBV15|-
CATSWGPNTEAFF
>TRBV19|TRBD2
CASSVSGNSNEQYF
>TRBV18|TRBD1
CASSTVQGAGYTEAFF
>TRBV7-2|TRBD2
CASSSSSGRSYEQYF